These 29 T cell receptor beta chains were all obtained from the same sample, sequenced in a study of blood T cells in healthy people across ages. With a J-beta primer mix and a sample-barcoded 5' primer, a second PCR ran roughly 6 to 11 cycles. TCRdb reanalysed the 5' RACE reads using MiXCR and keeps one entry per CDR3 protein. The sample carries roughly 1 million distinct CDR3 sequences, around 25% recorded once. Another study also made use of these data, one on T cells of mothers and their children.

Sequences were obtained from blood. The receptors come from a girl aged 2-9 years in good health.

This clonotype has just a few counts. V is TRBV29-1 and J is TRBJ2-6; TRBD1 agrees at 11 bases. The germline V gene has CDR1 SQVTM and CDR2 ANQGSEA. The CDR3 has 18 residues. The V and J ends lost 6 bases and 0 bases, in that order; junction bases with no gene match: 10. CDR3 DNA sequence: TGCAGCGTAGTATACGCCGGGACAGGGGGCTCTGGGGCCAACGTCCTGACTTTC. The encoded protein is CSVVYAGTGGSGANVLTF.

The gene calls are TRBV28 and TRBJ1-1; D gene ambiguous. Trimming pared 2 bases from V and 4 bases from J, leaving 17 bases between. The CDR3 runs 16 residues. CDR1 and CDR2 from the germline V gene are MDHEN and SYDVKM. CDR3 residues: CASSLGRILGLTEAFF. In nucleotides, the CDR3 is TGTGCCAGCAGTTTAGGTCGGATCCTCGGCCTCACTGAAGCTTTCTTT.

In its sample, this clonotype was seen a few times. The V gene is TRBV2, the J gene TRBJ1-4, with D unclear. The CDR3 loop spans 10 amino acids. Germline CDR1 SNHLY, CDR2 FYNNEI. Trimming pared 7 bases from V and 7 bases from J, leaving 4 bases between. CDR3: CASTREKLFF. CDR3 nucleotide sequence: TGTGCCAGCACGCGTGAAAAACTGTTTTTT.

CDR3 nucleotides: TGTGCCAGCAGCCAACGGAGGGGGGGGACAAGCTCCTACAATGAGCAGTTCTTC. It yields the protein CASSQRRGGTSSYNEQFF. This chain connects TRBV4-2 to TRBJ2-1, with TRBD2 as a possible D gene (7 bases). V lost 2 bases and J lost 0, with 17 bases in between. The germline V gene has CDR1 LGHNA and CDR2 YNFKEQ. The CDR3 is made up of 18 amino acids.

The rearrangement uses TRBV3-1 and TRBJ2-4; possible D gene TRBD1, 5 bases. V was clipped by 1 base and J by 1 base, with 11 bases between them. The germline V gene encodes CDR1 LGHDT and CDR2 YNNKEL (reference sequence). CDR3 length: 16 amino acids. DNA for the CDR3: TGTGCCAGCAGCCAAGGTTTGGGGCCGGCCAAAAACATTCAGTACTTC. Residues: CASSQGLGPAKNIQYF.

The chain combines TRBV2 with TRBJ2-4; 7 nucleotides match TRBD2. Germline V lookup: CDR1 SNHLY, CDR2 FYNNEI. V trimming: 2 bases; J trimming: 14 bases; junction bases outside the gene matches: 9. This CDR3 is built from 13 residues. DNA of the CDR3: TGTGCCAGCAGTGAAAGGGGAGCGGGGAGGGAGTACTTC. It translates to CASSERGAGREYF.

Of note for this clonotype: One end of the junction varies from germline; a read error may be responsible. V gene TRBV2 combines with J gene TRBJ1-2; D is possibly TRBD1 (6 bases). CDR1 and CDR2 (germline): SNHLY, FYNNEI. This CDR3 contains 16 residues. The CDR3 sequence: CASRSNRAIANYGYTF. In DNA form, the CDR3 reads TGTGCCAGCAGGTCCAACAGGGCTATCGCTAACTACGGCTACACCTTC.

This clonotype was counted once. A read error is possible here, since a much larger clone lies one base away. Since no conserved phenylalanine or tryptophan closes the CDR3, a read error is the likely cause. The J gene is TRBJ2-5, the V gene TRBV27, with a weak D call TRBD2 (6 bases). Gene TRBJ2-1 matches the end of the DNA better, so the J call may be wrong. The CDR3 runs to 15 residues. CDR1 is MNHEY, CDR2 SMNVEV, per germline (reference sequence). The CDR3 DNA reads as TGTGCCAGCAGTCCTCTAGCGAGGTCCTACAATGAGCAGTTCCTC. It specifies CASSPLARSYNEQFL.

V and J are TRBV6-5 and TRBJ2-4; D is unresolved. Trimming took 4 bases from V and 5 from J, leaving 9 bases between them. Germline V gene lookup returns CDR1 MNHEY and CDR2 SVGAGI. There are 13 residues in the CDR3. CDR3 coding DNA: TGTGCCAGCAGTTTCTTAATGGAAAACATTCAGTACTTC. This sequence encodes CASSFLMENIQYF.

In its sample, this clonotype was seen a few times. V and J are TRBV7-2 and TRBJ2-7; D is possibly TRBD1 or TRBD2 (5 bases each). Germline V gene data show CDR1 as SGHTA and CDR2 as FQGNSA. CDR3 size: 16 residues. Trimming left V 7 bases short and J 1 base short, with 20 bases between. The CDR3 DNA reads TGTGCCAGCACCCCCTATGGTAAGGGGAGTTCCTACGAGCAGTACTTC. Its translation is CASTPYGKGSSYEQYF.

V and J are TRBV5-1 and TRBJ2-1; no clear D. V shed 1 base and J shed 4 bases, with 15 bases lying between them. The germline V gene has CDR1 SGHRS and CDR2 YFSETQ. The CDR3 sequence is 16 residues long. Here the CDR3 reads CASSLYAAEDYNEQFF. In DNA, the CDR3 is TGCGCCAGCAGCTTGTACGCGGCAGAGGATTACAATGAGCAGTTCTTC. Based on the CDR3 plus reference TRBV5-1 and TRBJ2-1, the full variable domain is KAGVTQTPRYLIKTRGQQVTLSCSPISGHRSVSWYQQTPGQGLQFLFEYFSETQRNKGNFPGRFSGRQFSNSRSEMNVSTLELGDSALYLCASSLYAAEDYNEQFFGPGTRLTVL.

This rearrangement joins TRBV18 to TRBJ1-1, with a possible D match to TRBD1 (6 bases). The germline V gene encodes CDR1 KGHSH and CDR2 LQKENI. V was trimmed by 2 bases and J by 4 bases, leaving 11 bases between them. The CDR3 is 14 residues long. CDR3 nucleotide sequence: TGTGCCAGCTCACCAATCGAAGGGGGCACTGAAGCTTTCTTT. Residues: CASSPIEGGTEAFF.

This clonotype appeared a few times. The chain uses TRBV29-1 and TRBJ2-1; D not certain. Germline V gives CDR1 SQVTM, CDR2 ANQGSEA. The CDR3 totals 9 residues. Trimming left V 4 bases short and J 9 bases short, with 4 bases between. The CDR3 region is CSVGPEQFF. DNA for the CDR3: TGCAGCGTTGGTCCTGAGCAGTTCTTC.

The chain joins TRBV18 to TRBJ1-2; no firm D call. This CDR3 region has 12 residues. CDR1 is KGHSH, CDR2 LQKENI, per germline. V was shortened by 2 bases and J by 6 bases, with 7 bases between the two germline ends. CDR3 protein: CASSPGQDGYTF. CDR3 in DNA: TGTGCCAGCTCACCAGGCCAGGATGGCTACACCTTC.

The chain recombines TRBV7-9 with TRBJ2-1, with D unclear. This CDR3 region has 15 residues. V lost 2 bases and J 0 bases, leaving 8 bases between the germline ends. CDR1 SEHNR and CDR2 FQNEAQ come from the germline V gene (reference sequence). The CDR3 DNA is TGTGCCAGCAGCTTACCCTACGGCTCCTACAATGAGCAGTTCTTC. Its protein is CASSLPYGSYNEQFF.

This clonotype was counted at least ten times. The rearrangement links TRBV7-9 to TRBJ1-4; the match to TRBD1 covers 9 bases. The CDR3 totals 14 residues. CDR1 and CDR2 (germline): SEHNR, FQNEAQ (reference sequence). V lost 5 bases and J lost 6; bases outside the gene matches: 4. CDR3 sequence: CASSQTGGDEKLFF. For the CDR3, the DNA is TGTGCCAGCAGCCAAACAGGGGGCGATGAAAAACTGTTTTTT.

This sequence joins TRBV4-1 and TRBJ2-5, with 9 bases identical to TRBD2. Unmatched junction bases numbered 4, after V lost 1 base and J lost 1 base. The CDR3 has 16 amino acids. CDR1 and CDR2 from the germline V gene are MGHRA and YSYEKL. The CDR3 is CASSQVSGRTQETQYF. Written as DNA, the CDR3 is TGCGCCAGCAGCCAAGTGAGCGGGAGGACCCAAGAGACCCAGTACTTC.

In this sample, this clonotype turned up a few times. The DNA of the CDR3 is TGCGCCAGCCGCGAGAGGGCGAGTGAAAAACTGTTTTTT. It encodes CASRERASEKLFF. The V and J genes are TRBV4-1 and TRBJ1-4; D call uncertain. This CDR3 is built from 13 residues. Germline V gene data show CDR1 as MGHRA and CDR2 as YSYEKL. V was shortened by 8 bases and J by 7 bases, with 14 bases between the two germline ends.

The chain carries TRBV20-1 and TRBJ2-1, with D uncertain. The V and J ends lost 3 bases and 3 bases respectively, with 9 bases between them. The length of the CDR3 is 13 residues. CDR1 and CDR2 from the germline V gene are DFQATT and SNEGSKA (reference sequence). CDR3 in amino acids: CSASLSDYNEQFF. DNA of the CDR3: TGCAGTGCTAGTTTAAGCGACTACAATGAGCAGTTCTTC.

This clonotype was picked up a small number of times. The chain uses TRBV12-3 or TRBV12-4 and TRBJ2-5; D ambiguous. Trimming took off 2 bases at V and 1 base at J, with 17 bases between the two ends. This CDR3 region has 17 residues. The CDR3 DNA sequence: TGTGCCAGCAGTTTACGGTTTTTGGCCACCTCCCAAGAGACCCAGTACTTC. The encoded protein is CASSLRFLATSQETQYF.

The chain couples TRBV4-2 to TRBJ2-5, with 11 bases matching TRBD2. Near its end, the DNA agrees better with TRBJ2-7, so the J call may be wrong. The CDR3 totals 14 residues. Germline V gene sequence: CDR1 LGHNA, CDR2 YNFKEQ. The DNA for the CDR3 is TGTGCCAGCAGCCAAGATACTAGCGGGAGCGAGCAGTACTTC. It is translated as CASSQDTSGSEQYF.

About this clonotype itself: Mismatch with germline at one junction end may stem from a read error. As DNA, the CDR3 is TGTGCTAGCAGCTTAGGGCTAGCTTTGGAGACCCAGTACTTC. It yields the protein CASSLGLALETQYF. The V call is TRBV7-7, the J call TRBJ2-5; a possible D gene is TRBD2 (5 bases). The CDR3 length is 14 residues. CDR1 is SSHAT and CDR2 is FNYEAQ in the germline V gene (reference sequence).

The chain combines TRBV20-1 with TRBJ2-2, with a weak D call TRBD1 (5 bases). Germline values: CDR1 DFQATT, CDR2 SNEGSKA (reference sequence). Trimming left V 0 bases short and J 7 bases short, with 15 bases between. CDR3 length: 15 residues. The DNA for the CDR3 is TGCAGTGCTAGAGATAGGACATTAGGAAGCGGGGAGCTGTTTTTT. This gives the protein CSARDRTLGSGELFF.

The chain has TRBV27 and TRBJ2-5; 8 bases map to TRBD1. The CDR3 loop spans 14 amino acids. Germline CDR1 MNHEY, CDR2 SMNVEV (reference sequence). Trimming at V came to 8 bases and at J to 0 bases, leaving 5 bases not matched to a gene. Here the CDR3 reads CASQGAGYQETQYF. The CDR3 region has the DNA TGTGCCAGCCAGGGGGCTGGCTACCAAGAGACCCAGTACTTC.

The table lists this clonotype with a few counts. The chain combines TRBV4-1 with TRBJ1-2, with TRBD1 identical over 8 bases. Germline assignment: CDR1 MGHRA and CDR2 YSYEKL. The V and J ends lost 1 base and 3 bases, in that order; junction bases with no gene match: 1. There are 14 residues in the CDR3. CDR3 residues: CASSQGQGYYGYTF. The CDR3 DNA reads as TGCGCCAGCAGCCAAGGACAGGGGTACTATGGCTACACCTTC.

To note about this clonotype: At one boundary the junction diverges from the germline segment, which might be a read error. The chain links TRBV5-1 to TRBJ2-5, with TRBD1 matching over 10 bases. This CDR3 is 13 amino acids long. Germline CDR1 and CDR2: SGHRS and YFSETQ. The chain's CDR3 is CASSSGQGETQHF. CDR3 nucleotide sequence: TGCGCCAGCAGCTCCGGACAGGGGGAGACCCAGCACTTC. Based on the CDR3 plus reference TRBV5-1 and TRBJ2-5, the full variable domain is KAGVTQTPRYLIKTRGQQVTLSCSPISGHRSVSWYQQTPGQGLQFLFEYFSETQRNKGNFPGRFSGRQFSNSRSEMNVSTLELGDSALYLCASSSGQGETQHFGPGTRLLVL.

A few counts support this clonotype. V gene TRBV6-5 combines with J gene TRBJ2-5; D possibly uses TRBD1 or TRBD2 (5 bases each). The DNA matches TRBJ2-7 better at its end, which makes the J call doubtful. CDR1 is MNHEY and CDR2 is SVGAGI in the germline V gene. The length of the CDR3 is 14 residues. CDR3 amino acids: CASSYERGGYEQYF. CDR3 coding DNA: TGTGCCAGCAGTTACGAGAGGGGCGGTTACGAGCAGTACTTC.

In this sample, this clonotype turned up a few times. The J gene is TRBJ1-1, the V gene TRBV29-1; D is perhaps TRBD1 (5 bases). The length of the CDR3 is 12 residues. Trimming removed 7 bases from V and 1 base from J, with 10 bases in between. Per the germline V gene, CDR1 is SQVTM and CDR2 is ANQGSEA. The CDR3 bases are TGCAGCGCCGGGGGGGGGAACACTGAAGCTTTCTTT. Translating it yields CSAGGGNTEAFF.

CDR3 sequence reads: CASSLGTVIEGYTF. The CDR3 bases are TGCGCCAGCAGCTTGGGGACAGTCATCGAGGGCTACACCTTC. The V gene is TRBV5-1, the J gene TRBJ1-2, with D perhaps TRBD1 (6 bases). Trimming stripped 0 bases from V and 8 bases from J, with 14 bases between. Germline V lookup: CDR1 SGHRS, CDR2 YFSETQ. The CDR3 consists of 14 residues. Variable domain in full (rest from reference TRBV5-1 and TRBJ1-2): KAGVTQTPRYLIKTRGQQVTLSCSPISGHRSVSWYQQTPGQGLQFLFEYFSETQRNKGNFPGRFSGRQFSNSRSEMNVSTLELGDSALYLCASSLGTVIEGYTFGSGTRLTVV.